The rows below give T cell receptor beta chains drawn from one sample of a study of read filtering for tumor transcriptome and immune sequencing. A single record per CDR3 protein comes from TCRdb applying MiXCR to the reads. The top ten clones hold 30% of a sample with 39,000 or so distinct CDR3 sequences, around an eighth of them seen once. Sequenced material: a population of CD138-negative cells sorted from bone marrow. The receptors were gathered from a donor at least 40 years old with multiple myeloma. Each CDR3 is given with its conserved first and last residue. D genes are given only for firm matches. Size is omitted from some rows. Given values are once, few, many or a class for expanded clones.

DNA: TGTGCCAGCAGTTCCCCCGGGGAGGGAAACATTCAGTACTTC
CDR3: CASSSPGEGNIQYF
V: TRBV28
D: TRBD2
J: TRBJ2-4
size: .

DNA: TGTGCCAGCAGTTTAAATACCCCTCAGGGGGCGTGGGAGACCCAGTACTTC
CDR3: CASSLNTPQGAWETQYF
V: TRBV27
D: TRBD1
J: TRBJ2-5
size: many

DNA: TGTGCCAGCAGCTTGGTGGGCAGCATACAAGAGACCCAGTACTTC
CDR3: CASSLVGSIQETQYF
V: TRBV5-6
D: .
J: TRBJ2-5
size: many

DNA: TGTGCCAGCAGCTCCCGACAGGGGGCAAATGAGCAGTTCTTC
CDR3: CASSSRQGANEQFF
V: TRBV7-9
D: TRBD1
J: TRBJ2-1
size: many

DNA: TGCAGTGCTGCCAAGGGGACTACGGGTATCGAGCAGTACTTC
CDR3: CSAAKGTTGIEQYF
V: TRBV20-1
D: TRBD2
J: TRBJ2-7
size: many

DNA: TGTGCCAGCAGTTCGCAACAGGGAGACCAGCATTTT
CDR3: CASSSQQGDQHF
V: TRBV6-6
D: .
J: TRBJ1-5
size: many

DNA: TGTGCCAGCAGCAAGAGCGGAGATACGCAGTATTTT
CDR3: CASSKSGDTQYF
V: TRBV7-2
D: .
J: TRBJ2-3
size: many

DNA: TGCAGCGGGGAAGAAGAAGATGGGCAGTTCTTC
CDR3: CSGEEEDGQFF
V: TRBV29-1
D: .
J: TRBJ2-1
size: .

DNA: TGTGCCAGCAGCTTGGCCAGGGGAGGGGAGACCCAGTACTTC
CDR3: CASSLARGGETQYF
V: TRBV5-5
D: .
J: TRBJ2-5
size: .

DNA: TGTGCCAGCACCCCGGGACAGGGGGCGACCCAGTACTTC
CDR3: CASTPGQGATQYF
V: TRBV2
D: TRBD1
J: TRBJ2-5
size: many

DNA: TGCAGTGCCGCAGGGGGCAATGGAAACACCATATATTTT
CDR3: CSAAGGNGNTIYF
V: TRBV20-1
D: TRBD1
J: TRBJ1-3
size: many

DNA: TGTGCCAGCAGGCTCCGGGAAACTACAGATACGCAGTATTTT
CDR3: CASRLRETTDTQYF
V: TRBV7-2
D: .
J: TRBJ2-3
size: many

DNA: TGTGCCAGCAGCTTCACCCGGGCCACAGGGGGCACGAAGAATGGCTACACCTTC
CDR3: CASSFTRATGGTKNGYTF
V: TRBV7-9
D: TRBD1
J: TRBJ1-2
size: many

DNA: TGTGCCAGCAACTATGATTTGGGCGGTCCTAGCACAGATACGCAGTATTTT
CDR3: CASNYDLGGPSTDTQYF
V: TRBV5-6
D: .
J: TRBJ2-3
size: many

DNA: TGCGCCAGCAGCCAAGTTCCCATACGCGAAATTGCAACTAATGAAAAACTGTTTTTT
CDR3: CASSQVPIREIATNEKLFF
V: TRBV4-1
D: .
J: TRBJ1-4
size: many

DNA: TGTGCCAGCAGTCCCTCCGGGACAGTCGTCGGGGGGACCCAGTACTTC
CDR3: CASSPSGTVVGGTQYF
V: TRBV2
D: .
J: TRBJ2-5
size: many

DNA: TGTGCCAGCAGTGAGCGGTCGGGGCCGGGACAAGAGACCCAGTACTTC
CDR3: CASSERSGPGQETQYF
V: TRBV2
D: .
J: TRBJ2-5
size: many

DNA: TGTGCCAGCAGCGACCCCAGACTAGCGGGAGGCACAGATACGCAGTATTTT
CDR3: CASSDPRLAGGTDTQYF
V: TRBV6-2/TRBV6-3
D: TRBD2
J: TRBJ2-3
size: many

DNA: TGCAGCGTAACCGGGGCAGGGGAAAAAGATACGCAGTCTTTT
CDR3: CSVTGAGEKDTQSF
V: TRBV29-1
D: .
J: TRBJ2-3
size: .

DNA: TGTGCCAGCAGTTTCCGACGTGGTGGGGCCAACGTCCTGACTTTC
CDR3: CASSFRRGGANVLTF
V: TRBV28
D: .
J: TRBJ2-6
size: many

DNA: TGTGCCAGCAGAGGACAGGGGGATGAAGCTTTCTTT
CDR3: CASRGQGDEAFF
V: TRBV6-2/TRBV6-3
D: TRBD1
J: TRBJ1-1
size: many

DNA: TGTGCCAGCAGCAGGACAGGGACCGAGACCCAGTACTTC
CDR3: CASSRTGTETQYF
V: TRBV9
D: TRBD1
J: TRBJ2-5
size: many

DNA: TGTGCCAGCAGCTTAAGGGGACAGGGCCCCAGGGGTGAGACCCAGTACTTC
CDR3: CASSLRGQGPRGETQYF
V: TRBV7-3
D: TRBD1
J: TRBJ2-5
size: many

DNA: TGCAGCGGTAGCGGCCTGAGATATGACCAAGAGACCCAGTACTTC
CDR3: CSGSGLRYDQETQYF
V: TRBV29-1
D: .
J: TRBJ2-5
size: many

DNA: TGTGCCAGCAGCGTGAGTCCGGGGGGCCTTGAGCAGTTCTTC
CDR3: CASSVSPGGLEQFF
V: TRBV9
D: .
J: TRBJ2-1
size: many

DNA: TGTGCCAGCAGTTTCGACAAACTCCCTGAAGGTGAGCAGTTCTTC
CDR3: CASSFDKLPEGEQFF
V: TRBV28
D: .
J: TRBJ2-1
size: medium-sized

DNA: TGTGCCAGCAGTTACACACAGGGGGACCGAGGCGAGCAGTACTTC
CDR3: CASSYTQGDRGEQYF
V: TRBV6-5
D: TRBD1
J: TRBJ2-7
size: many

DNA: TGTGCCAGCAGTCACCTGACTAGCGGGACCACAGATACGCAGTATTTT
CDR3: CASSHLTSGTTDTQYF
V: TRBV2
D: TRBD2
J: TRBJ2-3
size: many

DNA: TGCAGCGTCTGGGACAGGGAGGGCACTGAAGCTTTCTTT
CDR3: CSVWDREGTEAFF
V: TRBV29-1
D: TRBD1
J: TRBJ1-1
size: many

DNA: TGCAGTGCTAGAGGATTGGACAGGGGAATTTGGACCCAGTACTTC
CDR3: CSARGLDRGIWTQYF
V: TRBV20-1
D: TRBD1
J: TRBJ2-5
size: many

DNA: TGTGCCAGCAGTTCTCCCCCCGGACGGCCCTATGGCTACACCTTC
CDR3: CASSSPPGRPYGYTF
V: TRBV12-3/TRBV12-4
D: .
J: TRBJ1-2
size: many

DNA: TGTGCCAGCAGCTTCTCCAGATATGGCTACACCTTC
CDR3: CASSFSRYGYTF
V: TRBV7-2
D: .
J: TRBJ1-2
size: .

DNA: TGTTCCAGCAGCGCGACAGCGAACACCGGGGAGCTGTTTTTT
CDR3: CSSSATANTGELFF
V: TRBV11-2
D: .
J: TRBJ2-2
size: many

DNA: TGCGCCAGCAGCTTTAAAGGGCACACTGAAGCTTTCTTT
CDR3: CASSFKGHTEAFF
V: TRBV5-1
D: .
J: TRBJ1-1
size: many

DNA: TGTGCCAGCGACCCCGGGAAAAGGGTTGAGCAGTACTTC
CDR3: CASDPGKRVEQYF
V: TRBV7-9
D: .
J: TRBJ2-7
size: .

DNA: TGTGCCAGCAGCTTATCCCGGGGATACAATGAGCAGTTCTTC
CDR3: CASSLSRGYNEQFF
V: TRBV7-2
D: .
J: TRBJ2-1
size: many

DNA: TGTGCCAGCAGCACAGGGGGGACCGGAGGAAACACCATATATTTT
CDR3: CASSTGGTGGNTIYF
V: TRBV7-9
D: TRBD1
J: TRBJ1-3
size: .

DNA: TGTGCCAGCAGGAAGGGGACGCGGGGTGCCAAAAACATTCAGTACTTC
CDR3: CASRKGTRGAKNIQYF
V: TRBV6-2/TRBV6-3
D: .
J: TRBJ2-4
size: many

DNA: TGTGCCAGTAGCCTCACACCGGCAAATGAGCAGTTCTTC
CDR3: CASSLTPANEQFF
V: TRBV19
D: .
J: TRBJ2-1
size: many

DNA: TGCAGCGTTGGGTCGAACACTGAAGCTTTCTTT
CDR3: CSVGSNTEAFF
V: TRBV29-1
D: .
J: TRBJ1-1
size: .

DNA: TGTGCCAACAGCTTGTTAGCGAACACCGGGGAGCTGTTTTTT
CDR3: CANSLLANTGELFF
V: TRBV7-3
D: .
J: TRBJ2-2
size: .

DNA: TGTGCCAGCAGCGCCTCTTTAGCGGGAGGGCCGGACGAGCAGTACTTC
CDR3: CASSASLAGGPDEQYF
V: TRBV9
D: TRBD2
J: TRBJ2-7
size: many

DNA: TGTGCCAGCAGCTTTGGGGTGACCGGGACAGCCATTTCAAATGAGCAGTTCTTC
CDR3: CASSFGVTGTAISNEQFF
V: TRBV7-9
D: TRBD1
J: TRBJ2-1
size: many

DNA: TGCGCCAGCAGTTCCATTTCTAATGAGCAGTTCTTC
CDR3: CASSSISNEQFF
V: TRBV5-1
D: .
J: TRBJ2-1
size: many

DNA: TGCGCCAGCAGCCAAGATCTCGTGAGCTCCTACAATGAGCAGTTCTTC
CDR3: CASSQDLVSSYNEQFF
V: TRBV4-1
D: .
J: TRBJ2-1
size: many

DNA: TGCAGCGTCGAAAGGCGGACAGCGCAGTTCTTC
CDR3: CSVERRTAQFF
V: TRBV29-1
D: .
J: TRBJ2-1
size: many

DNA: TGTGCCAGCAGCCAAGATTTGGTGTTATACGAGCAGTACTTC
CDR3: CASSQDLVLYEQYF
V: TRBV14
D: .
J: TRBJ2-7
size: many

DNA: TGTGCCAGCAGGGAGCCCCCCGGGTTTGAAGCTTTCTTT
CDR3: CASREPPGFEAFF
V: TRBV25-1
D: .
J: TRBJ1-1
size: many

DNA: TGTGCAAGCAGTTACGGGAGACTAGTTTCCACAGATACGCAGTATTTT
CDR3: CASSYGRLVSTDTQYF
V: TRBV6-2/TRBV6-3
D: .
J: TRBJ2-3
size: many

DNA: TGTGCCAGCAGCTTGGCGAGGGGAATTCAAGAAGAGCAGTTCTTC
CDR3: CASSLARGIQEEQFF
V: TRBV5-6
D: .
J: TRBJ2-1
size: many

DNA: TGTGCCAGCAGCCAGATGGGGCAGGGTATAGATGAGCGGTTCTTC
CDR3: CASSQMGQGIDERFF
V: TRBV7-9
D: .
J: TRBJ2-1
size: .

DNA: TGCGCCAGCAGTGAGTCCGGGGCGAGGGAAAAACTGTTTTTT
CDR3: CASSESGAREKLFF
V: TRBV10-1
D: .
J: TRBJ1-4
size: many

DNA: TGCAGTGCGAGGACCGATGGAAACACCATATATTTT
CDR3: CSARTDGNTIYF
V: TRBV20-1
D: .
J: TRBJ1-3
size: many

DNA: TGTGCCAGCAGTCGTGACTTTGGACAGAACACCGGGGAGCTGTTTTTT
CDR3: CASSRDFGQNTGELFF
V: TRBV7-9
D: .
J: TRBJ2-2
size: many

DNA: TGTGCCAGCAGCCCCTCGACAGGTATTAACACTGAAGCTTTCTTT
CDR3: CASSPSTGINTEAFF
V: TRBV7-6
D: .
J: TRBJ1-1
size: .

DNA: TGTGCCAGCAGCCAAGATCTCGTAGCGAACGAAGAGACCCAGTACTTC
CDR3: CASSQDLVANEETQYF
V: TRBV3-1
D: .
J: TRBJ2-5
size: many

DNA: TGTGCCAGCAGTTCAGGGGAAGAGACCCAGTACTTC
CDR3: CASSSGEETQYF
V: TRBV6-5
D: .
J: TRBJ2-5
size: many

DNA: TGTGCCAGCAGCCGGACGGGGTCCCCCAGCACAGATACGCAGTATTTT
CDR3: CASSRTGSPSTDTQYF
V: TRBV7-9
D: .
J: TRBJ2-3
size: .

DNA: TGTGCCAGCAGCCCCCGGACTAGCGTCAAAAACATTCAGTACTTC
CDR3: CASSPRTSVKNIQYF
V: TRBV7-8
D: TRBD2
J: TRBJ2-4
size: many